Presented here are 10 T cell receptor beta chains from one specimen sequenced in a study of OX40 agonist ivuxolimab in advanced cancers. Receptors were amplified or captured by the immunoSEQ multiplex PCR assay. TCRdb holds this immuneACCESS table with in-frame rearrangements only. Some clones are missing; in checked studies, unresolved V genes explain under half, and the rest has no known cause. The sample table contains roughly 100,000 clones; only one count was recorded for approximately 90% of them. The top ten hold about 0.89% of the sample. Sequencing was performed on CD4+ or CD8+ T cells sorted from blood, taken in a trial of the OX40 agonist ivuxolimab. The receptors stem from an adult with an advanced solid tumor such as melanoma, head and neck, liver or kidney cancer.

V usage is TRBV7-2 and J usage is TRBJ2-2, with no clear D. The germline V gene encodes CDR1 SGHTA and CDR2 FQGNSA. The V and J ends lost 5 bases and 6 bases respectively, with 10 bases between them. The CDR3 runs 13 residues. DNA of the CDR3: TGTGCCAGCAGCCAAGATCTGTCCGGGGAGCTGTTTTTT. It is translated as CASSQDLSGELFF.

CDR3 bases: TGTGCCAGCAGTGAAGATGATTGGGACGTCGCAACTAATGAAAAACTGTTTTTT. This codes for CASSEDDWDVATNEKLFF. The chain carries TRBV6-1 and TRBJ1-4, with a possible D match to TRBD1 (5 bases). The CDR3 has 18 residues. Germline V gene sequence: CDR1 MNHNS, CDR2 SASEGT. Trimming took off 1 base at V and 0 bases at J, with 15 bases between the two ends.

The V and J genes are TRBV11-3 and TRBJ1-4, with TRBD1 as a possible D gene (5 bases). The CDR3 runs 16 residues. In germline, CDR1 is SGHNT, CDR2 YENEEA. Trimming took off 1 base at V and 3 bases at J, with 12 bases between the two ends. CDR3: CASSLGGSAANEKLFF. CDR3 coding DNA: TGTGCCAGCAGCTTAGGGGGGTCCGCGGCTAATGAAAAACTGTTTTTT.

This chain uses TRBV6-5 with TRBJ2-7; 8 nucleotides match TRBD1. V lost 5 bases, J lost 3 bases, and 9 bases stayed unmatched. Germline CDR1 and CDR2: MNHEY and SVGAGI. This CDR3 is built from 15 residues. The DNA for the CDR3 is TGTGCCAGCAGTCAGGACAGGGACATAAGCTACGAGCAGTACTTC. It is translated as CASSQDRDISYEQYF.

The chain recombines TRBV11-2 with TRBJ1-2, with D unresolved. CDR3 length equals 13 residues. Trimming removed 5 bases at V and 4 bases at J, with 11 bases between. The germline gives CDR1 SGHAT, CDR2 FQNNGV. CDR3 nucleotides: TGTGCCAGCAGCGTCCAGGCTAGCTATGGCTACACCTTC. Translating it yields CASSVQASYGYTF.

Regarding this clone: Different DNA sequences within this sample yield the same CDR3. The CDR3 here is CSVVVQGYYGYTF. CDR3 nucleotide sequence: TGCAGCGTTGTGGTTCAGGGTTATTATGGCTACACCTTC. The chain couples TRBV29-1 to TRBJ1-2; TRBD1 might be the D (5 bases). Germline V lookup: CDR1 SQVTM, CDR2 ANQGSEA. CDR3 size: 13 residues. V was pared by 4 bases and J by 5 bases, with 14 bases between.

The chain has TRBV6-5 and TRBJ1-3, with D unclear. Trimming took off 8 bases at V and 0 bases at J, with 2 bases between the two ends. Germline CDR1 and CDR2: MNHEY and SVGAGI. This CDR3 spans 11 amino acids. In DNA, the CDR3 is TGTGCCAGCCACTCTGGAAACACCATATATTTT. Translation: CASHSGNTIYF.

The genes are TRBV28 and TRBJ2-3; a weak D match, TRBD1 (6 bases). CDR3 length: 14 residues. The V and J ends lost 3 bases and 4 bases respectively, with 11 bases between them. Germline lookup yields CDR1 MDHEN and CDR2 SYDVKM. CDR3: CASSLAAGADTQYF. The CDR3 DNA reads TGTGCCAGCAGTTTGGCGGCAGGGGCAGATACGCAGTATTTT.

This chain joins TRBV5-4 and TRBJ2-7, with 11 positions matching TRBD2. Trimming cost V 2 bases and J 7 bases; bases outside gene matches: 8. CDR1 is SGHNT, CDR2 YYREEE, per germline (reference sequence). This CDR3 region has 15 residues. Here the CDR3 reads CASSFILAGAREQYF. Written as DNA, the CDR3 is TGTGCCAGCAGCTTTATACTAGCGGGAGCGCGGGAGCAGTACTTC. Combining the CDR3 with reference TRBV5-4 and TRBJ2-7 gives the whole variable domain ETGVTQSPTHLIKTRGQQVTLRCSSQSGHNTVSWYQQALGQGPQFIFQYYREEENGRGNFPPRFSGLQFPNYSSELNVNALELDDSALYLCASSFILAGAREQYFGPGTRLTVT.

The rearrangement uses TRBV5-1 and TRBJ2-5; D perhaps matches TRBD1 (5 bases). Trimming shortened V by 3 bases and J by 5 bases, and 11 bases separated the two germline ends. Per the germline V gene, CDR1 is SGHRS and CDR2 is YFSETQ. CDR3 length: 13 amino acids. The DNA of the CDR3 is TGCGCCAGCAGCTCGGACATTCGGGAGACCCAGTACTTC. It encodes CASSSDIRETQYF.